This T cell receptor beta chain is from a study of control samples from healthy donors and cancer patients (dated by TCRdb to the early 2020s). The CDR3 goes from the cysteine to the phenylalanine over 18 residues. The read is trimmed to its CDR3 DNA, 54 bases read in frame from base 1. The V end gives up 3 bases and the J end 0 bases, leaving 9 bases in the junction not matched to a gene. CDR1 and CDR2 are drawn from the germline V gene: SGHTA, FQGNSA. Receptor amplification or capture employed the immunoSEQ multiplex PCR assay. What TCRdb holds here is the immuneACCESS table cut down to in-frame rearrangements. Part of the clones is not present; checked against another copy, under half of the missing clones reflect an unresolved V gene, and the others are unexplained. The sample table contains about 410,000 clones; only one count was recorded for about nine tenths of them. The top ten hold 6% to 7% of the sample.

As to this clone: The antigen this receptor binds is unknown. No base quality information exists; no much larger clone differs at one position.

The sequencing input was PBMCs. The sequence links TRBV7-2 to TRBJ1-5, and 9 junction bases match TRBD1. This clonotype was obtained from a man aged 35 to 55 with head and neck cancer. The CDR3 region: CASSFRGGTGNSNQPQHF. The sequenced DNA: TGTGCCAGCAGCTTCCGGGGAGGGACAGGGAATAGCAATCAGCCCCAGCATTTT.